The sample holds a few counts of the clone carrying this TCR beta chain. The entry originates in a study of identical twins. The germline V gene has CDR1 MRHNA and CDR2 SNTAGT. V lost 0 bases, J lost 1 base, and 6 bases lay in between. The CDR3 has 15 amino acids. A single record per CDR3 protein comes from TCRdb applying MiXCR to the 5' RACE reads. The sample lists nearly 250,000 distinct CDR3 sequences; roughly 7% were seen once. The data were also submitted as part of a second study, on yellow fever vaccine responses in identical twins.

This sequence was found in a woman aged 18-30 years in good health. The chain combines TRBV6-4 with TRBJ2-2; no firm D call. The specimen was memory (CD45RO+) T cells sorted from blood. In nucleotides, the CDR3 is TGTGCCAGCAGTGACTCTGCTCAGAACACCGGGGAGCTGTTTTTT. Residues: CASSDSAQNTGELFF.